This T cell receptor (beta chain) was recorded in a study of cytomegalovirus exposure and HLA in healthy donors. Study-level findings and limits: Some V segments, TRBV6-2 and TRBV6-3 among them, were indistinguishable and were therefore excluded. TCR beta sequences reportedly predicted the HLA-A and HLA-B alleles of most subjects accurately.

CDR1 and CDR2 from the germline V gene are MGHRA and YSYEKL. This CDR3 spans 15 amino acids. V lost 3 bases, J lost 4 bases, and 16 bases lay in between. The PCR employed 60 Vbeta primers together with 13 Jbeta primers. Data came from immunoSEQ multiplex PCR; TCRdb stores just in-frame clones and leaves some out. The data hold some 160,000 clones, with 80% to 85% observed a single time. A note on this clone: The antigen is unknown.

This chain links TRBV4-1 with TRBJ2-7, with D tentatively TRBD1 (6 bases). The sequence derives from a male donor in good health and CMV-seropositive. The specimen was PBMCs. This chain's CDR3 is CASSQAPGHKYEQYF. For the CDR3, the DNA is TGCGCCAGCAGCCAGGCACCGGGACACAAATACGAGCAGTACTTC.